This TCR beta chain emerged from a study of vaccination and CD4 T cells after COVID-19 (dated by TCRdb to between 2020 and 2023). About the study as a whole: In the convalescent cohort there were six males and four females, among whom were two Hispanic individuals, seven Caucasians, two Asians and one multiracial person. Each participant got two doses of either the Pfizer-BioNTech BNT162b2 vaccine (n=8) or the Moderna mRNA-1273 vaccine (n=2). Post-COVID blood samples from convalescent patients were collected a median of around 110 days after diagnosis, with a range of 35 to 161 days. Post-vaccine blood samples were collected a median of approximately 77 days after the second vaccine dose, ranging from roughly 13 to 250 days. The cultures were stimulated with overlapping spike peptide pools from SARS-CoV-2 and from the common cold coronaviruses HCoV-NL63, HCoV-OC43 and HCoV-229E. As controls, cultures received a CEFX viral epitope pool (the positive control), an HIV-1 Nef peptide pool (the negative control), or no peptide at all. In around 9 COVID-19 convalescent patients and several infection-naive healthy vaccine recipients, researchers compared the spike-specific CD4+ TCR repertoire from before mRNA vaccination with the repertoire from after. An earlier paper using these donors assessed, at the TCR clonotype level, memory CD4+ T cell crossreactivity between SARS-CoV-2 and common cold coronavirus spike proteins. General conclusions and limits of the study: Only a relatively small number of convalescent patients were included in the study, and early timepoints following natural infection were not analyzed. Of the vaccine-specific clones in convalescent patients, 304 of 307, or nearly all, reacted only to SARS-CoV-2 spike and did not cross-react with common cold coronaviruses. An increase in the median number of SARS-CoV-2-reactive clonotypes from some 20 after infection to a few dozen after vaccination was observed, but the change was not found to be significant. Among the post-vaccine SARS-CoV-2-reactive clones in convalescent patients, a median about 89% showed up only after vaccination, which suggests vaccine-specific priming.

This specimen's treatment or condition label, interpreted: roughly ten-day PBMC culture with coronavirus spike peptide pools or control peptides (ViraFEST assay). CD4+ T cells from unexposed donors were collected before the COVID-19 pandemic (2011-2018). The study used the ViraFEST assay, which expanded antigen-specific T cells with peptide pools and then identified expanded clonotypes by TCR sequencing. Each well held some 2 million PBMCs cultured in IMDM containing about 5% human AB serum and approximately 10 IU/ml IL-2, with 10 ug/ml peptide pools added. Half of the culture medium was replaced with fresh IL-2-containing medium on days 3 and 7. CD4+ T cells were isolated after 10 days of culture through negative selection using the EasySep CD4+ T cell isolation kit. Unexposed donor CD4+ T cells were tested for reactivity to SARS-CoV-2 S and N and four common cold coronavirus spike pools, as cell number allowed. Ficoll-Paque Plus gradient centrifugation was used to isolate PBMCs from whole blood, and the isolated PBMCs were then either used fresh or cryopreserved at -140C. Culture conditions were generally each tested in triplicate wells. Leukapheresis product for the unexposed donors was bought commercially.

There are 12 amino acids in the CDR3, from cysteine to phenylalanine inclusive. Of all the DNA, just the CDR3 is kept, 36 bases in frame from base 1. For CDR1 and CDR2, the germline V gene lists SGHTA and FQGNSA. V is cut by 2 bases and J by 5 bases, and the space between the germline ends is 6 bases. Library prep was done by PCR. TCR sequencing of DNA from cultured CD4+ T cells used the Oncomine TCR Beta short-read assay at the Johns Hopkins FTIC core. The QIAamp micro DNA kit was used to extract genomic DNA from the cultured CD4+ T cells. Oncomine TCR Beta libraries from cultured CD4+ T cells were pooled using unique dual indexes and sequenced on an Illumina iSeq 100. The authors processed their data as follows. Non-productive sequences were removed, and CDR3s that did not start with C, did not end with F or W, or were shorter than 7 amino acids were discarded. The MANAFEST web application identified antigen-specific clonotypes by comparing peptide-stimulated wells against reference wells and other culture wells. For a clone to be called positive, the clone needed an FDR below 0.05, an odds ratio above 5, and a productive frequency above 0.1% in at least two of three replicate wells. A clonotype counted as cross-reactive if it showed significant expansion both in the SARS-CoV-2 spike wells and in at least one common cold coronavirus spike condition. Levenshtein distances (stringdist) and unrooted phylogenetic trees (ape) in R version 3.6.1 were used to assess CDR3 homology. Through fastp at Q25 and MiXCR, TCRdb rebuilt clones from the public reads, retaining in-frame beta chains. Each CDR3 protein appears once, grouped with its most common genes and DNA. TCRdb's processing, not the study's, gives the V and J calls here. The sample table records roughly 11,000 distinct CDR3 sequences; approximately 37% of these occur just once. The biggest ten clones account for about 22% of the sample.

As to this clonotype: Its antigen remains unidentified. No much larger clonotype is one base removed from it; base qualities were not supplied.

This receptor was taken from a human donor in good health. Material for sequencing was CD4+ T cells from blood, cultured in vitro. The V and J segments used are TRBV7-2 and TRBJ1-2; the D segment cannot be called with confidence. The nucleotide sequence is TGTGCCAGCAGCTTACCGGGGTATGGCTACACCTTC. Translation gives CASSLPGYGYTF.